The 29 T cell receptor beta chains below come from one sample, sequenced in a study of technical replicates of blood from a handful of donors. Profiling relied on immunoSEQ multiplex PCR, and the TCRdb table lists in-frame clones only, not all of them. The repertoire holds roughly 90,000 clones, 94% seen once, with about 0.25% in the top ten. Sequencing input: T cells isolated from PBMCs. The receptors come from a human donor in good health.

The V call is TRBV5-1, the J call TRBJ2-5; weak D call: TRBD1 (5 bases). V was shortened by 4 bases and J by 3 bases, with 13 bases between the two germline ends. The CDR3 is 14 amino acids. CDR1 and CDR2 from the germline V gene are SGHRS and YFSETQ. The CDR3 region is CASSPGRGEETQYF. CDR3 nucleotide sequence: TGCGCCAGCAGCCCCGGAAGGGGCGAAGAGACCCAGTACTTC.

The genes are TRBV10-2 and TRBJ1-5, with 7 bases that match TRBD1. Germline V gene sequence: CDR1 WSHSY, CDR2 SAAADI. There are 14 residues in the CDR3. In nucleotides, the CDR3 is TGCGGGACAGGCTACCTATATAGCAATCAGCCCCAGCATTTT. It yields the protein CGTGYLYSNQPQHF.

This clone was recorded only once. This chain uses TRBV4-2 with TRBJ1-2; 8 nucleotides align to TRBD1. The length of the CDR3 is 18 residues. Germline V gives CDR1 LGHNA, CDR2 YNFKEQ. Unmatched junction bases numbered 18, after V lost 3 bases and J lost 6 bases. The CDR3: CASSQGYRGGFLVDGYTF. The CDR3 DNA follows: TGTGCCAGCAGCCAGGGTTACAGGGGGGGGTTTTTGGTGGATGGCTACACCTTC.

The J gene is TRBJ1-1, the V gene TRBV2, with D uncertain. The V and J ends lost 2 bases and 0 bases respectively, with 10 bases between them. Germline CDR1 and CDR2: SNHLY and FYNNEI. The CDR3 spans 15 residues. This CDR3 is CASSETGDMNTEAFF. CDR3 sequence (DNA): TGTGCCAGCAGTGAAACCGGGGATATGAACACTGAAGCTTTCTTT.

This chain uses TRBV21-1 with TRBJ2-5; TRBD2, the table's D call, was not compared with the DNA. TRBV21-1 is reported as a pseudogene. This CDR3 region has 15 residues. The CDR3 DNA is TGTGCCAGCAGAGGAATTATACCGGGAGTGGAGACCCAGTACTTC. It encodes CASRGIIPGVETQYF.

The CDR3 protein is CSAPSTDLAFGETQYF. In DNA, the CDR3 is TGCAGCGCCCCGTCGACAGATTTAGCCTTCGGTGAGACCCAGTACTTC. The J gene is TRBJ2-5, the V gene TRBV29-1; TRBD1 is a possible D gene (5 bases). The V gene's germline CDR1 is SQVTM and CDR2 ANQGSEA. The V gene lost 7 bases and the J gene lost 5 bases, with 26 bases spanning the gap. There are 16 residues in the CDR3.

The CDR3 spells CASRDSTGQGARAGIYEQYF. In DNA form, the CDR3 reads TGTGCCAGTAGGGATTCCACGGGACAGGGGGCTCGAGCGGGGATTTACGAGCAGTACTTC. The V and J genes are TRBV19 and TRBJ2-7, with 12 bases matching TRBD1. This CDR3 spans 20 amino acids. Trimming removed 6 bases from V and 4 bases from J; junction bases left unmatched: 22. From germline, CDR1 is LNHDA and CDR2 SQIVND (reference sequence).

The J gene is TRBJ1-2, the V gene TRBV4-1; 7 bases align to TRBD1. Trimming cost V 4 bases and J 7 bases; bases outside gene matches: 12. The CDR3 length is 15 residues. Germline values: CDR1 MGHRA, CDR2 YSYEKL. The CDR3 DNA reads as TGCGCCAGCAGCCCGTTGACAGGGCCTAGTTTTGGCTACACCTTC. Protein: CASSPLTGPSFGYTF.

CDR3 in DNA: TGCGCCAGCAGCGGGGCCCAAAACATTCAGTACTTC. It specifies CASSGAQNIQYF. The chain joins TRBV4-1 to TRBJ2-4; D is possibly TRBD1 (5 bases). Germline V gene data show CDR1 as MGHRA and CDR2 as YSYEKL. V lost 5 bases and J lost 5, with 7 bases in between. This CDR3 is 12 amino acids long.

The gene calls are TRBV11-1 and TRBJ2-6; no definite D call. The CDR3 runs to 15 residues. Germline V CDR1 and CDR2: SGHAT, FQDESV (reference sequence). Between the trimmed V and J ends, which lost 4 bases and 4 bases, there was a span of 11 bases. CDR3 in DNA: TGTGCCAGCAGCTCCCGCTCCGGGGGGGCCAACGTCCTGACTTTC. This translates into CASSSRSGGANVLTF.

The V call is TRBV27, the J call TRBJ2-3; 7 bases are a match to TRBD2. The germline V gene encodes CDR1 MNHEY and CDR2 SMNVEV (reference sequence). With V trimmed by 4 bases and J by 6 bases, 16 bases remained unmatched. CDR3 size: 17 residues. The chain's CDR3 is CASSYQRDGFRRDTQYF. The CDR3 region has the DNA TGTGCCAGCAGTTACCAGCGGGACGGGTTTAGGAGGGATACGCAGTATTTT.

J is TRBJ2-3 and V is TRBV30, with TRBD2 matching over 7 bases. The CDR3 covers 14 residues. The germline V gene has CDR1 GTSNPN and CDR2 SVGIG (reference sequence). V was pared by 2 bases and J by 1 base, with 3 bases of the junction left unmatched. CDR3 in amino acids: CAWSSSGGTDTQYF. DNA of the CDR3: TGTGCCTGGAGTTCGAGCGGGGGCACAGATACGCAGTATTTT.

This chain connects TRBV7-9 to TRBJ2-1; 7 nucleotides align to TRBD1. CDR1 is SEHNR, CDR2 FQNEAQ, per germline (reference sequence). Trimming removed 5 bases from V and 0 bases from J; junction bases left unmatched: 10. CDR3 size: 17 residues. The CDR3 reads CASSDLSRDSSYNEQFF. The CDR3 nucleotides are TGTGCCAGCAGCGATCTGTCCCGGGACAGCTCCTACAATGAGCAGTTCTTC.

This chain connects TRBV7-8 to TRBJ1-4; 9 bases map to TRBD1. This CDR3 comprises 15 residues. CDR1 and CDR2 (germline): SGHVS, FQNEAQ. The V segment lost 5 bases and the J segment 8 bases; nucleotides outside the gene matches: 9. The CDR3, as DNA: TGTGCCAGCAGCCCCCAGGACAGGGGAGGAGAAAAACTGTTTTTT. It is translated as CASSPQDRGGEKLFF.

This chain links TRBV6-5 with TRBJ2-7, with a tentative D call TRBD1 (5 bases). Germline lookup yields CDR1 MNHEY and CDR2 SVGAGI. This CDR3 has 14 amino acids. V was pared by 0 bases and J by 7 bases, with 13 bases between. The CDR3 DNA reads as TGTGCCAGCAGTTACTCGCAGGGAATGGGAGAGCAGTACTTC. This translates into CASSYSQGMGEQYF.

The rearrangement uses TRBV19 and TRBJ2-1; the D gene is possibly TRBD1 (5 bases). Between the trimmed V and J ends, which lost 5 bases and 2 bases, there was a span of 13 bases. This CDR3 contains 15 residues. Germline CDR1 is LNHDA and CDR2 is SQIVND (reference sequence). Here the CDR3 reads CASSGRQTAYNEQFF. The CDR3 nucleotides read TGTGCCAGTAGTGGACGACAGACTGCCTACAATGAGCAGTTCTTC. Full variable domain (rest looked up from reference TRBV19 and TRBJ2-1): DGGITQSPKYLFRKEGQNVTLSCEQNLNHDAMYWYRQDPGQGLRLIYYSQIVNDFQKGDIAEGYSVSREKKESFPLTVTSAQKNPTAFYLCASSGRQTAYNEQFFGPGTRLTVL.

The V and J genes are TRBV28 and TRBJ2-2; D possibly corresponds to TRBD1 (6 bases). Germline lookup yields CDR1 MDHEN and CDR2 SYDVKM. The CDR3 extends over 14 amino acids. Trimming shortened V by 7 bases and J by 7 bases, and 16 bases separated the two germline ends. The CDR3 sequence is CASTRGQRNGELFF. The CDR3 coding sequence is TGTGCCAGCACCCGGGGACAAAGGAACGGGGAGCTGTTTTTT. Complete variable domain (other parts from reference TRBV28 and TRBJ2-2): DVKVTQSSRYLVKRTGEKVFLECVQDMDHENMFWYRQDPGLGLRLIYFSYDVKMKEKGDIPEGYSVSREKKERFSLILESASTNQTSMYLCASTRGQRNGELFFGEGSRLTVL.

The chain is built from TRBV19 and TRBJ2-7; D gene unclear. Germline CDR1 reads LNHDA; CDR2 reads SQIVND (reference sequence). Trimming shortened V by 5 bases and J by 3 bases, and 14 bases separated the two germline ends. This CDR3 has 14 residues. The CDR3 nucleotides are TGTGCCAGTAGTTTGGGCCTAAATAACTACGAGCAGTACTTC. Its protein product is CASSLGLNNYEQYF.

This chain joins TRBV19 and TRBJ1-2; no clear D gene. CDR3 length: 12 amino acids. The germline V and J ends were trimmed by 8 bases and 2 bases, with 9 bases remaining between them. In germline, CDR1 is LNHDA, CDR2 SQIVND (reference sequence). The CDR3 spells CASGLGNYGYTF. CDR3 sequence (DNA): TGTGCCAGTGGACTAGGAAACTATGGCTACACCTTC.

CDR3 loop: CASSLDRGAPYEQYF. The CDR3, as DNA: TGCGCCAGCAGCTTGGATCGGGGTGCCCCCTACGAGCAGTACTTC. J is TRBJ2-7 and V is TRBV5-1, with D tentatively TRBD2 (5 bases). Trimming stripped 0 bases from V and 2 bases from J, with 12 bases between. CDR1 and CDR2 (germline): SGHRS, YFSETQ. The CDR3 length is 15 residues.

The chain uses TRBV5-1 and TRBJ2-7; TRBD1 matches 7 bases. Trimming took 5 bases from V and 11 from J; bases not matched to a gene: 7. The CDR3 spans 11 residues. CDR1 and CDR2 (germline): SGHRS, YFSETQ. This chain's CDR3 is CASSFDRDEYF. The CDR3 bases are TGCGCCAGCAGTTTTGACAGGGACGAGTACTTC.

This clone was recorded once. This chain connects TRBV6-6 to TRBJ2-3, with 8 bases identical to TRBD1. The V and J ends lost 2 bases and 3 bases, in that order; junction bases with no gene match: 7. The CDR3 covers 16 residues. The V gene's germline CDR1 is MNHNY and CDR2 SVGAGI (reference sequence). CDR3 loop: CASSYAGQGRTDTQYF. The CDR3 bases are TGTGCCAGCAGTTACGCCGGACAGGGTAGAACAGATACGCAGTATTTT.

This chain joins TRBV9 and TRBJ2-1; TRBD2 aligns across 16 bases. Germline CDR1 SGDLS, CDR2 YYNGEE. Losses at the gene ends were 3 bases for V and 3 bases for J; bases not matched to a gene: 6. The CDR3 consists of 18 residues. As DNA, the CDR3 is TGTGCCAGCAGCGCTACGGGACTAGCGGGGGGGATCTACAATGAGCAGTTCTTC. Translated, it gives CASSATGLAGGIYNEQFF.

The V gene is TRBV6-5, the J gene TRBJ1-1; the D is unclear. V lost 6 bases, J lost 3 bases, and 14 bases lay in between. Looked up from germline, CDR1 is MNHEY and CDR2 is SVGAGI. This CDR3 has 14 residues. CDR3 region: CASRKHGSDTEAFF. The CDR3 DNA is TGTGCCAGCAGGAAACACGGGTCGGACACTGAAGCTTTCTTT.

The gene calls are TRBV15 and TRBJ1-4; D is possibly TRBD1 (6 bases). The CDR3 has 16 residues. Deletions cut 1 base from V and 14 bases from J, with 23 bases between. Germline loops: CDR1 LNHNV, CDR2 YYDKDF (reference sequence). The CDR3 here is CATSRVTTKTGPGLFF. In nucleotides, the CDR3 is TGTGCCACCAGCAGAGTTACTACGAAGACAGGCCCCGGGCTGTTTTTT. Full variable domain (remainder filled in from reference TRBV15 and TRBJ1-4): DAMVIQNPRYQVTQFGKPVTLSCSQTLNHNVMYWYQQKSSQAPKLLFHYYDKDFNNEADTPDNFQSRRPNTSFCFLDIRSPGLGDTAMYLCATSRVTTKTGPGLFFGSGTQLSVL.

This clone appeared once. The V gene is TRBV29-1, the J gene TRBJ2-2; D perhaps matches TRBD1 (6 bases). Germline V CDR1 and CDR2: SQVTM, ANQGSEA. V lost 1 base, J lost 4 bases, and 13 bases lay in between. This CDR3 spans 15 amino acids. The CDR3 sequence: CSVEGLGASTGELFF. CDR3 DNA: TGCAGCGTTGAAGGGCTGGGGGCCAGCACCGGGGAGCTGTTTTTT.

The CDR3 here is CASCYTGGGDEQYF. The CDR3 nucleotides are TGTGCCAGTTGCTATACAGGGGGTGGCGACGAGCAGTACTTC. The rearrangement uses TRBV7-8 and TRBJ2-7, with TRBD1 matching over 8 bases. The V gene end was trimmed by 9 bases and the J gene end by 5 bases; junction bases not matched to a gene: 12. The V gene's germline CDR1 is SGHVS and CDR2 FQNEAQ. The CDR3 totals 14 residues.

The genes are TRBV7-9 and TRBJ1-6; 9 nucleotides align to TRBD1. The CDR3 has 15 amino acids. V dropped 5 bases and J dropped 8; count of bases not matched to a gene: 7. Per germline, CDR1 SEHNR and CDR2 FQNEAQ (reference sequence). The DNA of the CDR3 is TGTGCCAGCAGCGCGAGGGGACAGGGATATTCACCCCTCCACTTT. The encoded protein is CASSARGQGYSPLHF.

This chain uses TRBV11-3 with TRBJ2-2; D possibly corresponds to TRBD1 (5 bases). This CDR3 is 15 amino acids long. Trimming took off 0 bases at V and 5 bases at J, with 10 bases between the two ends. CDR1 is SGHNT and CDR2 is YENEEA in the germline V gene. CDR3 in amino acids: CASSLEGVATGELFF. The CDR3 bases are TGTGCCAGCAGCTTAGAAGGGGTTGCGACCGGGGAGCTGTTTTTT.